This T cell receptor (beta chain) was captured by sequencing in a study of early T cells in non-severe SARS-CoV-2 infection. The overall study: Chains were unpaired, as sequencing was done on bulk RNA from unsorted whole blood. Study findings and constraints: Matches to VDJdb favored anti-spike CD8 responses and missed private and CD4 specificities.

The protocol attached unique molecular identifiers to individual cDNA molecules. TCRdb independently ran MiXCR on the 5' RACE reads; one entry per CDR3 protein. There are roughly 90,000 distinct CDR3 sequences in the sample; more than 13% occur only once, and 3% lies in the top ten. Points on this clonotype: Its antigen is still unknown.

The V end lost 0 bases, the J end lost 5 bases, and 11 bases lay between the germline ends. The CDR3 length is 14 residues. CDR1 is SGDLS and CDR2 is YYNGEE in the germline V gene. This TCR was recovered from an adult who was a healthcare worker with PCR-confirmed SARS-CoV-2 infection or an uninfected control (not recorded which). Sequencing input: whole blood. V is TRBV9 and J is TRBJ1-2; D unresolved. The CDR3 is CASSVDKGKYGYTF. Here the CDR3 DNA reads TGTGCCAGCAGCGTAGACAAGGGAAAATATGGCTACACCTTC. Variable domain in full (rest from reference TRBV9 and TRBJ1-2): DSGVTQTPKHLITATGQRVTLRCSPRSGDLSVYWYQQSLDQGLQFLIQYYNGEERAKGNILERFSAQQFPDLHSELNLSSLELGDSALYFCASSVDKGKYGYTFGSGTRLTVV.